The 26 T cell receptor beta chains below were found in one sample sequenced in a study of follicular helper T cells after annual influenza vaccination. Generated by immunoSEQ multiplex PCR, the TCRdb table keeps only in-frame clones and is missing some. Of some 8,300 clones in the sample, 83% were seen once. The sample's time point: 2013-2014 season, 7 days after vaccination. The sequenced sample was CXCR5+ CD38- circulating T follicular helper cells from blood, obtained 7 days after influenza vaccination. Indicated subset: circulating Tfh, non-naive CD4+CXCR5+PD-1+ (ICOS+CD38+ or ICOS-CD38-). These receptors all stem from an adult who received the influenza vaccine.

CDR3: CASSLAPGQGYEQYF. The CDR3 coding sequence is TGCGCCAGCAGCTTGGCTCCGGGACAGGGCTACGAGCAGTACTTC. The V and J genes are TRBV5-1 and TRBJ2-7, with TRBD1 matching over 9 bases. Germline lookup yields CDR1 SGHRS and CDR2 YFSETQ. The CDR3 totals 15 residues. Losses at the gene ends were 0 bases for V and 3 bases for J; bases not matched to a gene: 4.

This clone was detected only once. The chain employs TRBV10-3 and TRBJ1-4; possibly TRBD1 for D (5 bases). The CDR3 totals 14 residues. The germline CDR1 and CDR2 sequences are ENHRY and SYGVKD. Trimming removed 3 bases at V and 8 bases at J, with 13 bases between. The CDR3 loop reads CAISEPGTTEKLFF. The CDR3 nucleotides are TGTGCCATCAGTGAACCCGGGACGACCGAAAAACTGTTTTTT.

This clone has only a few counts. The chain employs TRBV18 and TRBJ2-6; D ambiguous. The V gene's germline CDR1 is KGHSH and CDR2 LQKENI. This CDR3 region has 16 residues. With 2 bases removed from V and 2 bases from J, the gap between germline ends came to 10 bases. CDR3 bases: TGTGCCAGCTCACCAATGACAACCCCTGGGGCCAACGTCCTGACTTTC. It codes for CASSPMTTPGANVLTF. Full variable domain (remainder filled in from reference TRBV18 and TRBJ2-6): NAGVMQNPRHLVRRRGQEARLRCSPMKGHSHVYWYRQLPEEGLKFMVYLQKENIIDESGMPKERFSAEFPKEGPSILRIQQVVRGDSAAYFCASSPMTTPGANVLTFGAGSRLTVL.

V gene TRBV9 combines with J gene TRBJ2-2, with no clear D. This CDR3 is 14 amino acids long. CDR1 is SGDLS, CDR2 YYNGEE, per germline. The ends were cut back, 3 bases at V and 5 bases at J, with 11 bases in the middle. The CDR3 DNA is TGTGCCAGCAGCGCTTCACTACTTACCGGGGAGCTGTTTTTT. Its translation: CASSASLLTGELFF.

This chain joins TRBV7-8 and TRBJ2-7; TRBD1 agrees at 8 bases. Germline V gene data show CDR1 as SGHVS and CDR2 as FQNEAQ. The CDR3 has 13 residues. Trimming at V came to 5 bases and at J to 3 bases, leaving 3 bases not matched to a gene. This chain's CDR3 is CASSRGTGYEQYF. In DNA form, the CDR3 reads TGTGCCAGCAGCCGGGGGACAGGCTACGAGCAGTACTTC.

This clone has a single count. The V and J genes are TRBV15 and TRBJ2-1; D is uncertain. The V gene's germline CDR1 is LNHNV and CDR2 YYDKDF (reference sequence). V lost 0 bases and J lost 4, with 4 bases in between. The CDR3 loop spans 13 amino acids. The CDR3 coding sequence is TGTGCCACCAGCAGAGACGGGTACAATGAGCAGTTCTTC. Translating gives CATSRDGYNEQFF.

This chain connects TRBV30 to TRBJ2-7; 10 bases agree with TRBD1. The V gene end was trimmed by 1 base and the J gene end by 8 bases; junction bases not matched to a gene: 2. The CDR3 consists of 12 residues. Germline CDR1 is GTSNPN and CDR2 is SVGIG (reference sequence). The CDR3 DNA is TGTGCCTGGAGTGGGACAGGGGGTAAGCAGTACTTC. Translating gives CAWSGTGGKQYF.

CDR3 nucleotides: TGTGCCAGCAGGGACGCGGGGCAGAGCTATAGCAATCAGCCCCAGCATTTT. Translated: CASRDAGQSYSNQPQHF. The V gene is TRBV28, the J gene TRBJ1-5, with D possibly TRBD1 on 5 matching bases. V shed 6 bases and J shed 0 bases, with 18 bases lying between them. CDR1 is MDHEN and CDR2 is SYDVKM in the germline V gene. The CDR3 extends over 17 amino acids.

The J gene is TRBJ2-2, the V gene TRBV5-4; 9 nucleotides agree with TRBD1. The V and J ends lost 4 bases and 5 bases, in that order; junction bases with no gene match: 9. Germline CDR1 and CDR2: SGHNT and YYREEE (reference sequence). CDR3 length: 16 amino acids. In DNA form, the CDR3 reads TGTGCCAGCAGCCGGACGGGACAGGGACAAACCGGGGAGCTGTTTTTT. It yields the protein CASSRTGQGQTGELFF.

The genes are TRBV5-6 and TRBJ1-5; D is unclear. CDR1 and CDR2 from the germline V gene are SGHDT and YYEEEE. The CDR3 totals 15 residues. Trimming removed 1 base from V and 4 bases from J, with 12 bases in between. CDR3 coding DNA: TGTGCCAGCAGCTTGTTCGTGTTGGGTAATCAGCCCCAGCATTTT. It yields the protein CASSLFVLGNQPQHF. The variable domain in full, completed from reference TRBV5-6 and TRBJ1-5, reads DAGVTQSPTHLIKTRGQQVTLRCSPKSGHDTVSWYQQALGQGPQFIFQYYEEEERQRGNFPDRFSGHQFPNYSSELNVNALLLGDSALYLCASSLFVLGNQPQHFGDGTRLSIL.

This clone was observed a handful of times. The gene calls are TRBV28 and TRBJ2-3; 7 bases line up with TRBD2. J was trimmed by 7 bases and V by 6 bases; bases with no gene match: 4. Germline assignment: CDR1 MDHEN and CDR2 SYDVKM. This CDR3 is 12 amino acids long. CDR3 loop: CASRGTTYTQYF. CDR3 sequence (DNA): TGTGCCAGCAGAGGGACTACCTATACGCAGTATTTT.

The chain is built from TRBV5-5 and TRBJ1-2, with D unclear. V lost 4 bases to trimming and J lost 3 bases, with 16 bases between them. Per germline, CDR1 SGHKS and CDR2 YYEKEE (reference sequence). The CDR3 is made up of 15 amino acids. The CDR3 is CASSRGSFGDYGYTF. For the CDR3, the DNA is TGTGCCAGCAGCCGAGGGTCGTTCGGGGACTATGGCTACACCTTC.

This clone appeared a single time. This rearrangement joins TRBV28 to TRBJ1-4; the D is unclear. Trimming pared 7 bases from V and 5 bases from J, leaving 8 bases between. Germline loops: CDR1 MDHEN, CDR2 SYDVKM. CDR3 size: 12 residues. DNA of the CDR3: TGTGCCAGCAAGGGAGGAAATGAAAAACTGTTTTTT. Residues: CASKGGNEKLFF.

This clone turned up a few times. The rearrangement uses TRBV2 and TRBJ2-7; D remains unclear. The CDR3 is made up of 13 amino acids. The V and J ends lost 4 bases and 3 bases respectively, with 10 bases between them. Germline V gene sequence: CDR1 SNHLY, CDR2 FYNNEI. The CDR3 is CASSVDNGYEQYF. CDR3 nucleotides: TGTGCCAGCAGTGTAGACAATGGCTACGAGCAGTACTTC.

The V and J genes are TRBV6-5 and TRBJ1-1, with D unclear. V lost 2 bases and J 1 base, leaving 14 bases between the germline ends. Per the germline V gene, CDR1 is MNHEY and CDR2 is SVGAGI. The CDR3 is made up of 16 amino acids. The CDR3: CASSYRRAGTNTEAFF. CDR3 DNA sequence: TGTGCCAGCAGTTACAGGAGGGCAGGCACGAACACTGAAGCTTTCTTT.

V and J are TRBV19 and TRBJ2-1; 7 nucleotides agree with TRBD2. The CDR3 contains 16 residues. After removal of 6 bases from V and 2 bases from J, the junction contained 10 bases not matched to a gene. Germline assignment: CDR1 LNHDA and CDR2 SQIVND (reference sequence). The CDR3 DNA is TGTGCCAGTAGAATGGATGGGAGGGCCGCCTACAATGAGCAGTTCTTC. Its translation is CASRMDGRAAYNEQFF.

This rearrangement joins TRBV7-9 to TRBJ2-1, with D possibly TRBD1 on 6 matching bases. This CDR3 spans 13 amino acids. The germline V gene encodes CDR1 SEHNR and CDR2 FQNEAQ (reference sequence). Trimming left V 2 bases short and J 9 bases short, with 11 bases between. Here the CDR3 DNA reads TGTGCCAGCAGCTTACAGGCCAGGGGTGAGCAGTTCTTC. Translating it yields CASSLQARGEQFF.

The chain carries TRBV2 and TRBJ2-1; D is unresolved. Germline V lookup: CDR1 SNHLY, CDR2 FYNNEI. The V gene lost 10 bases and the J gene lost 1 base, with 11 bases spanning the gap. This CDR3 has 13 amino acids. The CDR3 coding sequence is TGTGCCACCCAACGAGATTCCTACAATGAGCAGTTCTTC. It codes for CATQRDSYNEQFF.

This clone turned up a few times. The genes are TRBV5-6 and TRBJ2-7; TRBD2 aligns across 8 bases. The CDR3 is 15 residues long. The germline CDR1 and CDR2 sequences are SGHDT and YYEEEE. Trimming cost V 1 base and J 3 bases; bases outside gene matches: 6. CDR3 bases: TGTGCCAGCAGCTTGTTGTCTAGCGGGCTCTACGAGCAGTACTTC. Its protein is CASSLLSSGLYEQYF.

J is TRBJ2-5 and V is TRBV30, with a tentative D call TRBD1 (6 bases). CDR1 is GTSNPN and CDR2 is SVGIG in the germline V gene (reference sequence). Deletions cut 2 bases from V and 8 bases from J, with 18 bases between. The CDR3 contains 14 residues. This CDR3 is CAWSLTGGPGTQYF. The CDR3 bases are TGTGCCTGGAGTCTCACTGGGGGCCCGGGAACCCAGTACTTC.

This clone was counted between two and nine times. The J gene is TRBJ2-5, the V gene TRBV15, with a weak D call TRBD2 (5 bases). Trimming shortened V by 5 bases and J by 3 bases, and 16 bases separated the two germline ends. The CDR3 is 15 residues long. Germline CDR1 and CDR2: LNHNV and YYDKDF (reference sequence). The CDR3 here is CATSEILSSEETQYF. The CDR3 DNA reads as TGTGCCACCAGCGAAATACTTAGTAGCGAAGAGACCCAGTACTTC.

This clone was detected a few times. The genes are TRBV28 and TRBJ2-7; either TRBD1 or TRBD2 may supply D (5 bases each). The germline CDR1 and CDR2 sequences are MDHEN and SYDVKM. With 8 bases removed from V and 6 bases from J, the gap between germline ends came to 14 bases. This CDR3 is 12 amino acids long. The CDR3 is CASGAGSVEQYF. CDR3 nucleotides: TGTGCCAGCGGGGCGGGCTCGGTCGAGCAGTACTTC.

This chain joins TRBV28 and TRBJ2-3, with 9 bases that match TRBD1. Germline V lookup: CDR1 MDHEN, CDR2 SYDVKM. The length of the CDR3 is 16 residues. V shed 3 bases and J 5 bases; nucleotides not matched to a gene: 9. The CDR3 reads CASSFPPGQGRDTQYF. CDR3 DNA: TGTGCCAGCAGTTTTCCCCCGGGACAGGGTAGAGATACGCAGTATTTT.

This clone was detected only a few times. This sequence joins TRBV6-5 and TRBJ1-5, with TRBD1 matching over 7 bases. Germline V lookup: CDR1 MNHEY, CDR2 SVGAGI. The V gene end was trimmed by 11 bases and the J gene end by 3 bases; junction bases not matched to a gene: 7. The CDR3 covers 13 residues. This CDR3 is CAAGTVNNQPQHF. In nucleotides, the CDR3 is TGTGCCGCCGGGACAGTCAACAATCAGCCCCAGCATTTT.

This clone appeared a single time. This chain joins TRBV6-1 and TRBJ2-1; TRBD2 might be the D (6 bases). The germline gives CDR1 MNHNS, CDR2 SASEGT. Trimming took off 7 bases at V and 5 bases at J, with 18 bases between the two ends. This CDR3 is 15 amino acids long. The CDR3 loop is CASTLRVSGDNEQFF. As DNA, the CDR3 is TGTGCCAGCACCCTGAGGGTTAGCGGAGACAATGAGCAGTTCTTC.

This clone was seen just once. The chain has TRBV2 and TRBJ1-1; D is possibly TRBD1 (5 bases). The CDR3 length is 15 residues. The ends were cut back, 7 bases at V and 0 bases at J, with 15 bases in the middle. Germline V gives CDR1 SNHLY, CDR2 FYNNEI. CDR3 sequence (DNA): TGTGCCAGCAATGGCGCGGGACTTATGAACACTGAAGCTTTCTTT. Protein sequence: CASNGAGLMNTEAFF.